This entry lists 30 T cell receptor beta chains sequenced from one sample in a study of beta chain features in type 1 diabetes. General observations from the study: The study found moderately but significantly shorter TCRB CDR3s in all four CD4+ subsets of Type 1 diabetes patients.

Every isolated RNA sample was fully reverse transcribed, so sequencing captured expressed TCRB transcripts. TCRdb keeps only in-frame clones here, not all; method: immunoSEQ multiplex PCR. The sample records under 300,000 clones, approximately 11% being singletons. These TCRs are of unknown antigen specificity. What was sequenced was naive CD4+ T cells from blood. Receptors originate from a man aged 30-40 years with type 1 diabetes.

This clone was observed a few times. V and J are TRBV4-3 and TRBJ1-6; 7 nucleotides line up with TRBD1. Per the germline V gene, CDR1 is LGHNA and CDR2 is YSLEER. Trimming took 4 bases from V and 10 from J; bases not matched to a gene: 7. This CDR3 contains 14 residues. Here the CDR3 reads CASSLTGVGSPLHF. The CDR3 coding sequence is TGCGCCAGCAGCCTCACAGGGGTTGGCTCACCCCTCCACTTT.

The genes are TRBV9 and TRBJ1-6; no clear D gene. The CDR3 length is 14 residues. Per the germline V gene, CDR1 is SGDLS and CDR2 is YYNGEE. V lost 4 bases to trimming and J lost 0 bases, with 5 bases between them. The CDR3 region is CASSLRSYNSPLHF. DNA for the CDR3: TGTGCCAGCAGCCTACGCTCCTATAATTCACCCCTCCACTTT.

This clone was counted between two and nine times. The V call is TRBV6-5, the J call TRBJ2-7; D is unresolved. Trimming took off 2 bases at V and 0 bases at J, with 14 bases between the two ends. The germline gives CDR1 MNHEY, CDR2 SVGAGI. The CDR3 loop spans 16 amino acids. The CDR3 is CASSYRYEVYSYEQYF. CDR3 DNA: TGTGCCAGCAGTTACCGGTATGAGGTCTACTCCTACGAGCAGTACTTC.

Here the CDR3 reads CASSADSWGYEQYF. The CDR3 coding sequence is TGTGCCAGTAGTGCAGACAGTTGGGGCTACGAGCAGTACTTC. The chain has TRBV19 and TRBJ2-7; D may be TRBD1 (5 bases). The CDR3 has 14 residues. Trimming cost V 5 bases and J 3 bases, with 14 bases left between them. The V gene's germline CDR1 is LNHDA and CDR2 SQIVND (reference sequence). Based on the CDR3 plus reference TRBV19 and TRBJ2-7, the full variable domain is DGGITQSPKYLFRKEGQNVTLSCEQNLNHDAMYWYRQDPGQGLRLIYYSQIVNDFQKGDIAEGYSVSREKKESFPLTVTSAQKNPTAFYLCASSADSWGYEQYFGPGTRLTVT.

This chain joins TRBV5-1 and TRBJ2-3, with TRBD1 identical over 8 bases. This CDR3 has 15 amino acids. The ends lost 2 bases at V and 3 bases at J; junction bases unmatched: 5. Germline values: CDR1 SGHRS, CDR2 YFSETQ. The CDR3 nucleotides read TGCGCCAGCAGCTTCCGACAGGGGAGGACAGATACGCAGTATTTT. It translates to CASSFRQGRTDTQYF.

This clone was recorded a few times. J is TRBJ2-7 and V is TRBV7-6; possibly TRBD2 for D (5 bases). This CDR3 has 13 amino acids. The V end lost 0 bases, the J end lost 3 bases, and 6 bases lay between the germline ends. The V gene's germline CDR1 is SGHVS and CDR2 FNYEAQ. CDR3 in DNA: TGTGCCAGCAGCTTAGCAGACTACTACGAGCAGTACTTC. Translation gives CASSLADYYEQYF.

In its sample, this clone was seen a few times. This sequence joins TRBV28 and TRBJ2-7; TRBD2 agrees at 7 bases. V was pared by 7 bases and J by 2 bases, with 8 bases of the junction left unmatched. This CDR3 is built from 14 residues. The germline gives CDR1 MDHEN, CDR2 SYDVKM. The CDR3 DNA follows: TGTGCCAGCACCCCCGGGGGGTCCACCTACGAGCAGTACTTC. It codes for CASTPGGSTYEQYF.

This clone was seen only once. V gene TRBV5-1 combines with J gene TRBJ2-3, with TRBD2 as a possible D gene (5 bases). Looked up from germline, CDR1 is SGHRS and CDR2 is YFSETQ. The V gene lost 2 bases and the J gene lost 6 bases, with 19 bases spanning the gap. The CDR3 spans 16 residues. DNA for the CDR3: TGCGCCAGCAGCTTATTCGGGTCCGGGGTTGGTGATACGCAGTATTTT. As protein: CASSLFGSGVGDTQYF. The whole variable domain, remainder taken from reference TRBV5-1 and TRBJ2-3, is KAGVTQTPRYLIKTRGQQVTLSCSPISGHRSVSWYQQTPGQGLQFLFEYFSETQRNKGNFPGRFSGRQFSNSRSEMNVSTLELGDSALYLCASSLFGSGVGDTQYFGPGTRLTVL.

This clone has just a few counts. The chain carries TRBV30 and TRBJ2-7; D might be TRBD1 (5 bases). The CDR3 extends over 14 amino acids. The germline V gene encodes CDR1 GTSNPN and CDR2 SVGIG (reference sequence). V shed 0 bases and J shed 6 bases, with 15 bases lying between them. CDR3 DNA: TGTGCCTGGAGTGTACCGGGCAGGGCCCGCGAGCAGTACTTC. It yields the protein CAWSVPGRAREQYF.

A note on this clone: This specimen includes other DNA sequences encoding the same CDR3. The chain joins TRBV2 to TRBJ1-1; D unclear. V lost 4 bases, J lost 0 bases, and 6 bases lay in between. Germline assignment: CDR1 SNHLY and CDR2 FYNNEI. The CDR3 totals 13 residues. The CDR3 DNA sequence: TGTGCCAGCAGTGCGCAGGTGAACACTGAAGCTTTCTTT. Translating gives CASSAQVNTEAFF. Drawing the rest from reference TRBV2 and TRBJ1-1, the complete variable domain is EPEVTQTPSHQVTQMGQEVILRCVPISNHLYFYWYRQILGQKVEFLVSFYNNEISEKSEIFDDQFSVERPDGSNFTLKIRSTKLEDSAMYFCASSAQVNTEAFFGQGTRLTVV.

This clone has a handful of counts. The chain employs TRBV9 and TRBJ2-1, with a tentative D call TRBD2 (6 bases). This CDR3 contains 15 residues. V lost 0 bases, J lost 2 bases, and 9 bases lay in between. Per the germline V gene, CDR1 is SGDLS and CDR2 is YYNGEE. CDR3 in amino acids: CASSVARGAYNEQFF. The CDR3 nucleotides are TGTGCCAGCAGCGTAGCGCGGGGCGCCTACAATGAGCAGTTCTTC.

The V call is TRBV18, the J call TRBJ1-4; no clear D. The CDR3 contains 13 residues. Per the germline V gene, CDR1 is KGHSH and CDR2 is LQKENI. With 5 bases removed from V and 5 bases from J, the gap between germline ends came to 9 bases. For the CDR3, the DNA is TGTGCCAGCTCAAGTGGGGAGAATGAAAAACTGTTTTTT. Protein sequence: CASSSGENEKLFF.

This chain uses TRBV18 with TRBJ2-1; TRBD1 aligns across 7 bases. J lost 12 bases, V lost 3 bases, and 14 bases had no gene match. The CDR3 spans 15 residues. Germline CDR1 and CDR2: KGHSH and LQKENI. Here the CDR3 DNA reads TGTGCCAGCTCACCCGGGACAGCACTACCTGGGGGGCAGTTCTTC. The encoded protein is CASSPGTALPGGQFF.

There are a few counts of this clone. The genes are TRBV7-9 and TRBJ2-7; the D is unclear. Trimming removed 6 bases from V and 1 base from J, with 7 bases in between. Germline values: CDR1 SEHNR, CDR2 FQNEAQ (reference sequence). This CDR3 spans 12 amino acids. The CDR3 region has the DNA TGTGCCAGCAGTTACGGGTCCTACGAGCAGTACTTC. This encodes CASSYGSYEQYF.

The CDR3 spells CASSLIGGGDTQYF. CDR3 coding DNA: TGTGCCAGCAGTTTGATTGGGGGAGGAGATACGCAGTATTTT. The chain is built from TRBV28 and TRBJ2-3; maybe TRBD2 (6 bases). Germline V gene sequence: CDR1 MDHEN, CDR2 SYDVKM. V was cut by 3 bases and J by 5 bases, with 12 bases left in between. The CDR3 runs to 14 residues.

A few counts support this clone. The chain uses TRBV5-4 and TRBJ2-1; 10 bases are a match to TRBD1. The CDR3 extends over 15 amino acids. Unmatched junction bases numbered 6, after V lost 5 bases and J lost 4 bases. Germline V lookup: CDR1 SGHNT, CDR2 YYREEE (reference sequence). The CDR3 loop reads CASRQDRGAYNEQFF. CDR3 nucleotides: TGTGCCAGCAGACAGGACAGGGGGGCTTACAATGAGCAGTTCTTC.

Comment on this clone: The sample carries other DNA sequences with the same CDR3. The chain employs TRBV5-1 and TRBJ2-6, with D tentatively TRBD1 (6 bases). Deletions cut 0 bases from V and 2 bases from J, with 6 bases between. The CDR3 totals 15 residues. Germline CDR1 is SGHRS and CDR2 is YFSETQ. For the CDR3, the DNA is TGCGCCAGCAGCTTGGAGGGGGCTGGGGCCAACGTCCTGACTTTC. It specifies CASSLEGAGANVLTF.

This clone turned up a few times. The chain joins TRBV14 to TRBJ2-3; weak D call: TRBD1 (5 bases). The germline gives CDR1 SGHDN, CDR2 FVKESK. V was cut by 0 bases and J by 2 bases, with 12 bases left in between. CDR3 length equals 16 residues. CDR3 in amino acids: CASSQEGTGATDTQYF. Here the CDR3 DNA reads TGTGCCAGCAGCCAAGAAGGTACAGGTGCCACAGATACGCAGTATTTT.

Only a few counts were recorded for this clone. V gene TRBV29-1 combines with J gene TRBJ1-4; 8 bases are shared with TRBD1. The CDR3 extends over 12 amino acids. Germline V gene lookup returns CDR1 SQVTM and CDR2 ANQGSEA. CDR3 in DNA: TGCACGTACCAACAGGGGGATGAAAAACTGTTTTTT. It yields the protein CTYQQGDEKLFF.

This clone was recorded a few times. The rearrangement joins TRBV27 to TRBJ2-7, with D tentatively TRBD2 (5 bases). Deletions cut 8 bases from V and 0 bases from J, with 20 bases between. CDR1 and CDR2 (germline): MNHEY, SMNVEV (reference sequence). CDR3 length equals 16 residues. The CDR3 nucleotides are TGTGCCAGCCTTGGGGAGAACAGCATAAGCTCCTACGAGCAGTACTTC. Translated: CASLGENSISSYEQYF.

The genes are TRBV5-6 and TRBJ2-3; the match to TRBD2 covers 8 bases. Per germline, CDR1 SGHDT and CDR2 YYEEEE. This CDR3 has 17 residues. The trim removed 4 bases at V and 2 bases at J, leaving 12 bases unmatched. Written as DNA, the CDR3 is TGTGCCAGCAGCGCCACCCTTGCTAGCGGGTTCACAGATACGCAGTATTTT. This encodes CASSATLASGFTDTQYF.

This clone was seen a handful of times. This chain links TRBV4-1 with TRBJ2-1; TRBD1 aligns across 11 bases. The CDR3 runs to 15 residues. The V gene's germline CDR1 is MGHRA and CDR2 YSYEKL. V lost 4 bases to trimming and J lost 9 bases; unmatched junction nucleotides: 8. Here the CDR3 DNA reads TGCGCCAGCAGCCCCCCGGGACAGGGGGGCAGTGAGCAGTTCTTC. Its protein product is CASSPPGQGGSEQFF.

This clone turned up a few times. In the same sample, other DNA sequences code for this CDR3. The CDR3: CASSFDSNTEAFF. CDR3 DNA: TGTGCCAGCAGCTTTGACTCGAACACTGAAGCTTTCTTT. The chain employs TRBV7-9 and TRBJ1-1; D is unclear. The CDR3 consists of 13 residues. Trimming took off 3 bases at V and 1 base at J, with 6 bases between the two ends. Looked up from germline, CDR1 is SEHNR and CDR2 is FQNEAQ (reference sequence).

The V and J genes are TRBV27 and TRBJ2-4; 11 nucleotides agree with TRBD1. CDR1 MNHEY and CDR2 SMNVEV come from the germline V gene (reference sequence). The J segment lost 0 bases and the V segment lost 3 bases, leaving 10 bases of the junction unmatched. This CDR3 comprises 19 residues. For the CDR3, the DNA is TGTGCCAGCAGTTTGTCCCACCGGGACAGGGGGATAGCCAAAAACATTCAGTACTTC. Protein sequence: CASSLSHRDRGIAKNIQYF.

The chain carries TRBV29-1 and TRBJ2-3; 9 nucleotides align to TRBD2. The CDR3 is 13 amino acids. Germline CDR1 is SQVTM and CDR2 is ANQGSEA. The trim removed 7 bases at V and 1 base at J, leaving 3 bases unmatched. The CDR3 nucleotides read TGCAGCGGCAAGCGGGGGGGCACAGATACGCAGTATTTT. Protein sequence: CSGKRGGTDTQYF.

This clone was recorded a few times. The V and J genes are TRBV19 and TRBJ1-6; the match to TRBD1 covers 8 bases. The junction had 8 bases not matched to a gene; V was cut back by 7 bases and J by 9 bases. This CDR3 contains 14 residues. The germline V gene has CDR1 LNHDA and CDR2 SQIVND (reference sequence). The CDR3 loop reads CASTGTGKSSPLHF. The CDR3 nucleotides read TGTGCCAGTACGGGGACAGGAAAGAGTTCACCCCTCCACTTT.

The rearrangement uses TRBV6-6 and TRBJ2-7, with D possibly being TRBD1 (5 bases). Germline lookup yields CDR1 MNHNY and CDR2 SVGAGI (reference sequence). The CDR3 spans 15 residues. The V end was cut by 6 bases, the J end by 0 bases, with 15 bases between. The CDR3: CASRLSQGSSYEQYF. The CDR3 DNA sequence: TGTGCCAGCAGGTTGTCTCAGGGAAGCTCCTACGAGCAGTACTTC.

This clone has a handful of counts. The CDR3 loop reads CASSPWDSSYEQYF. CDR3 DNA sequence: TGTGCCAGCAGTCCCTGGGACAGCTCCTACGAGCAGTACTTC. The V call is TRBV27, the J call TRBJ2-7, with 7 bases matching TRBD1. The CDR3 extends over 14 amino acids. Unmatched junction bases numbered 4, after V lost 5 bases and J lost 0 bases. Germline V CDR1 and CDR2: MNHEY, SMNVEV (reference sequence).

The chain uses TRBV2 and TRBJ2-6; 9 bases map to TRBD1. Trimming removed 9 bases from V and 0 bases from J; junction bases left unmatched: 12. The CDR3 extends over 18 amino acids. Germline assignment: CDR1 SNHLY and CDR2 FYNNEI. The CDR3 DNA is TGTGCCAGTTGGGGAGGACAGGGGAAAACCTCTGGGGCCAACGTCCTGACTTTC. This sequence encodes CASWGGQGKTSGANVLTF.

This clone was detected only a few times. The rearrangement links TRBV6-5 to TRBJ1-1; D may be TRBD1 (6 bases). The V gene's germline CDR1 is MNHEY and CDR2 SVGAGI. The CDR3 spans 14 residues. Trimming removed 2 bases at V and 8 bases at J, with 15 bases between. In nucleotides, the CDR3 is TGTGCCAGCAGTTACCGGCGGCAGGGGACAGAAGCTTTCTTT. It encodes CASSYRRQGTEAFF.